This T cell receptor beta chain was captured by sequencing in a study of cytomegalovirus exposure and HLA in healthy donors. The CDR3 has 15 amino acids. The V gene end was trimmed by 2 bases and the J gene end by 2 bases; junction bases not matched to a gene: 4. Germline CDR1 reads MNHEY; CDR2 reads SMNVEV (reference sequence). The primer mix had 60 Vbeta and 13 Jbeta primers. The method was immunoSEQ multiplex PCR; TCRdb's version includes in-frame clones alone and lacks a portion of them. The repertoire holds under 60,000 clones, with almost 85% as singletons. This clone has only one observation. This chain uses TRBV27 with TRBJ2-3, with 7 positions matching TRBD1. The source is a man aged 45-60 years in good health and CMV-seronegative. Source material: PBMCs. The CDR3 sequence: CASSLRQGHTDTQYF. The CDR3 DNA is TGTGCCAGCAGTTTAAGACAGGGCCACACAGATACGCAGTATTTT.